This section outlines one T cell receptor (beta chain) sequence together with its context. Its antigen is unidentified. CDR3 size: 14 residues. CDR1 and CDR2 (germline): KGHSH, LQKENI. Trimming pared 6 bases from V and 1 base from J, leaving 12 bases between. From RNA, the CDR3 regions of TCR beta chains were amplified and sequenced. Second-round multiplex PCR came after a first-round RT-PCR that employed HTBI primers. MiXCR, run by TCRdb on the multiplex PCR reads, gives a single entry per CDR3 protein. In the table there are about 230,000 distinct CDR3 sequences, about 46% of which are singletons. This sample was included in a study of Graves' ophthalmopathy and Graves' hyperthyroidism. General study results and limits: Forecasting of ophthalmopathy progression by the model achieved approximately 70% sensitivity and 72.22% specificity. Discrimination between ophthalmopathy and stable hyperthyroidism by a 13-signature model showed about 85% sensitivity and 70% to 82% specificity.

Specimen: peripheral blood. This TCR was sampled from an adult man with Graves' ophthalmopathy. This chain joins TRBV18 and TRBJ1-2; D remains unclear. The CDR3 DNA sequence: TGTGCCAGCTCCAAGGGCGCGAATAACTATGGCTACACCTTC. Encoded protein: CASSKGANNYGYTF.